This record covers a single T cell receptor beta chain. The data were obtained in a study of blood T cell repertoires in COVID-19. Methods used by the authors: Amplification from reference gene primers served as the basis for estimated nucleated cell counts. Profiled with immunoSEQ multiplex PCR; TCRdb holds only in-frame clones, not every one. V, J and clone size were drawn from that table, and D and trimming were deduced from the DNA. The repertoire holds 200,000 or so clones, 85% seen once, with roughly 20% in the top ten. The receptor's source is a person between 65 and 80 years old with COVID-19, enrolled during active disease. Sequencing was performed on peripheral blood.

CDR3 DNA sequence: TGTGCCAGCAGTGAATTATCCACAGGGAAACTGTTTTTT. Its translation: CASSELSTGKLFF. The chain carries TRBV6-1 and TRBJ1-4; D is perhaps TRBD1 (6 bases). The germline V gene has CDR1 MNHNS and CDR2 SASEGT. Trimming removed 2 bases at V and 11 bases at J, with 12 bases between. The CDR3 runs to 13 residues.